These 29 T cell receptor beta chains share one sample of origin, sequenced in a study of T cells in Graves' hyperthyroidism and ophthalmopathy. There were TCR beta CDR3 regions amplified from RNA transcripts. When the TCR CDR3 underwent first-round RT-PCR, the HTBI primer set was used. TCRdb processed the multiplex PCR reads anew with MiXCR; each CDR3 protein has one entry. The data show 700,000 or so distinct CDR3 sequences, about 15% seen once. The sequencing sample was made of blood. The receptors come from a man between 18 and 35 years old with Graves' hyperthyroidism.

As regards this clonotype: A much larger clonotype is one base distant, so this may be a read error. The CDR3 loop is CASSPPVGTSVTRYF. In DNA form, the CDR3 reads TGTGCCAGCTCACCACCTGTGGGAACTAGCGTCACCCGGTACTTC. The chain links TRBV18 to TRBJ2-5; 7 bases align to TRBD2. This CDR3 has 15 amino acids. Germline CDR1 is KGHSH and CDR2 is LQKENI.

This clonotype was counted only a few times. One base away lies a much larger clone, so this may be a sequencing read error. V usage is TRBV6-1 and J usage is TRBJ2-7, with TRBD2 identical over 13 bases. The CDR3 has 15 residues. The junction had 5 bases not matched to a gene; V was cut back by 6 bases and J by 3 bases. Germline V lookup: CDR1 MNHNS, CDR2 SASEGT. The CDR3 region has the DNA TGTGCCAGCAGACAAGGACTAGCGGGAGTCTACGAGCAGTACTTC. Its protein product is CASRQGLAGVYEQYF.

This clonotype was observed a handful of times. V usage is TRBV20-1 and J usage is TRBJ2-6; the D gene is possibly TRBD2 (5 bases). V was cut by 3 bases and J by 1 base, with 10 bases left in between. The CDR3 is 15 residues long. Germline CDR1 DFQATT, CDR2 SNEGSKA (reference sequence). The CDR3 spells CSASSWESGANVLTF. CDR3 sequence (DNA): TGCAGTGCTAGCTCCTGGGAGTCTGGGGCCAACGTCCTGACTTTC.

On this clonotype itself: A single base separates this from a much larger clone, so it may be a read error. V is TRBV28 and J is TRBJ2-7; tentatively, D is TRBD2 (6 bases). V shed 5 bases and J shed 6 bases, with 17 bases lying between them. CDR1 and CDR2 from the germline V gene are MDHEN and SYDVKM. The CDR3 sequence is 14 residues long. CDR3 sequence reads: CASSPRLVGGEQYF. DNA of the CDR3: TGTGCCAGCAGTCCCAGACTAGTGGGAGGCGAGCAGTACTTC. Full variable domain (outside the CDR3, taken from reference TRBV28 and TRBJ2-7): DVKVTQSSRYLVKRTGEKVFLECVQDMDHENMFWYRQDPGLGLRLIYFSYDVKMKEKGDIPEGYSVSREKKERFSLILESASTNQTSMYLCASSPRLVGGEQYFGPGTRLTVT.

This clonotype was picked up many times. This chain uses TRBV11-1 with TRBJ1-1; D is perhaps TRBD1 (5 bases). The length of the CDR3 is 14 residues. V was trimmed by 5 bases and J by 5 bases, leaving 15 bases between them. The V gene's germline CDR1 is SGHAT and CDR2 FQDESV (reference sequence). The CDR3 reads CASSQGARRTEAFF. Here the CDR3 DNA reads TGTGCCAGCAGCCAAGGGGCCCGGAGGACTGAAGCTTTCTTT. The full variable domain, in which reference TRBV11-1 and TRBJ1-1 provide the parts outside the CDR3, is EAEVAQSPRYKITEKSQAVAFWCDPISGHATLYWYRQILGQGPELLVQFQDESVVDDSQLPKDRFSAERLKGVDSTLKIQPAELGDSAMYLCASSQGARRTEAFFGQGTRLTVV.

This clonotype came up many times. The V gene is TRBV20-1, the J gene TRBJ2-7, with a tentative D call TRBD2 (5 bases). The CDR3 consists of 14 residues. The germline V and J ends were trimmed by 5 bases and 1 base, with 15 bases remaining between them. Germline V gives CDR1 DFQATT, CDR2 SNEGSKA (reference sequence). The CDR3 spells CSAAGPEESYEQYF. The CDR3 nucleotides read TGCAGTGCTGCGGGCCCCGAGGAGTCCTACGAGCAGTACTTC.

This clonotype was seen ten or more times. This rearrangement joins TRBV18 to TRBJ2-1; D gene uncertain. This CDR3 contains 17 residues. Germline CDR1 and CDR2: KGHSH and LQKENI. Trimming left V 2 bases short and J 7 bases short, with 21 bases between. In DNA, the CDR3 is TGTGCCAGCTCACCAATGGGAAGTCCCGCGATGACGAATGAGCAGTTCTTC. This codes for CASSPMGSPAMTNEQFF.

Only a few counts were recorded for this clonotype. The chain is built from TRBV9 and TRBJ2-1; D unclear. CDR1 SGDLS and CDR2 YYNGEE come from the germline V gene. With 0 bases removed from V and 0 bases from J, the gap between germline ends came to 7 bases. CDR3 size: 15 residues. Here the CDR3 reads CASSVAGTSYNEQFF. CDR3 coding DNA: TGTGCCAGCAGCGTAGCGGGTACCTCCTACAATGAGCAGTTCTTC.

Comment on this clonotype: A much larger clonotype is one base distant, so this may be a read error. The rearrangement uses TRBV28 and TRBJ2-4; D may be TRBD1 or TRBD2 (5 bases each). The germline V and J ends were trimmed by 3 bases and 5 bases, with 17 bases remaining between them. CDR3 length equals 16 residues. Germline values: CDR1 MDHEN, CDR2 SYDVKM. The chain's CDR3 is CASSFVATGAENIQYF. The CDR3 nucleotides read TGTGCCAGCAGTTTCGTTGCAACCGGGGCCGAAAACATTCAGTACTTC.

This clonotype was picked up many times. V usage is TRBV28 and J usage is TRBJ2-1; the match to TRBD2 covers 7 bases. V was clipped by 5 bases and J by 6 bases; unmatched bases: 13. CDR3 length: 16 amino acids. Germline V gives CDR1 MDHEN, CDR2 SYDVKM. CDR3 amino acids: CASSASGLVMGNEQFF. The CDR3 coding sequence is TGTGCCAGCAGTGCCAGCGGACTAGTGATGGGCAATGAGCAGTTCTTC.

The V call is TRBV20-1, the J call TRBJ2-7; 8 bases align to TRBD2. V was pared by 0 bases and J by 2 bases, with 6 bases of the junction left unmatched. This CDR3 is 15 amino acids long. Germline V gene sequence: CDR1 DFQATT, CDR2 SNEGSKA (reference sequence). CDR3 nucleotide sequence: TGCAGTGCTAGAGATCGGGGGGGCTTTCCCTACGAGCAGTACTTC. Translation gives CSARDRGGFPYEQYF.

This clonotype was recorded at least ten times. The V call is TRBV6-2 or TRBV6-3, the J call TRBJ2-1; D uncertain. V lost 4 bases and J lost 8, with 12 bases in between. Germline CDR1 is MNHEY and CDR2 is SVGEGT. The CDR3 runs 13 residues. Here the CDR3 DNA reads TGTGCCAGCAGTTCCGCCCCCAGCGATGAGCAGTTCTTC. It yields the protein CASSSAPSDEQFF.

In this sample, this clonotype turned up many times. The chain links TRBV7-2 to TRBJ2-7; D unresolved. V was cut by 7 bases and J by 2 bases, with 15 bases left in between. The CDR3 runs to 14 residues. Germline CDR1 is SGHTA and CDR2 is FQGNSA. The CDR3 DNA reads as TGTGCCAGCACCCCGTGGTCCGGAACCTACGAGCAGTACTTC. It yields the protein CASTPWSGTYEQYF.

This clonotype showed up just a few times. J is TRBJ1-3 and V is TRBV20-1; D call uncertain. V was shortened by 2 bases and J by 4 bases, with 9 bases between the two germline ends. CDR3 length equals 13 residues. Germline values: CDR1 DFQATT, CDR2 SNEGSKA (reference sequence). CDR3 protein: CSARMGMGNTIYF. The CDR3 DNA reads TGCAGTGCTAGAATGGGGATGGGAAACACCATATATTTT.

This clonotype was seen a handful of times. The V gene is TRBV3-1, the J gene TRBJ2-1; 13 bases align to TRBD2. This CDR3 is 16 amino acids long. CDR1 is LGHDT and CDR2 is YNNKEL in the germline V gene (reference sequence). The V and J ends lost 6 bases and 11 bases, in that order; junction bases with no gene match: 13. DNA for the CDR3: TGTGCCAGCAGGGGGACTAGCGGGATTGTGCCCGGGAAGCAGTTCTTC. Protein: CASRGTSGIVPGKQFF.

This clonotype was seen many times. CDR3 coding DNA: TGTGCCAGCTCACCAAGTCCCCGAGAGCAGTTCTTC. It is translated as CASSPSPREQFF. This chain links TRBV18 with TRBJ2-1; D gene uncertain. The CDR3 is made up of 12 amino acids. The ends were cut back, 2 bases at V and 10 bases at J, with 9 bases in the middle. Germline lookup yields CDR1 KGHSH and CDR2 LQKENI.

Note on this clonotype: The CDR3 end shows no conserved phenylalanine or tryptophan, and so a read error is likely. This chain joins TRBV14 and TRBJ2-7, with D perhaps being TRBD1 or TRBD2 (5 bases each). Germline CDR1 and CDR2: SGHDN and FVKESK. The CDR3 loop spans 13 amino acids. V was pared by 4 bases and J by 3 bases, with 10 bases between. In DNA, the CDR3 is TGTGCCAGCAGCCTTCGGGGCAACTACGAGCAGTACCTC. Amino acids: CASSLRGNYEQYL.

This clonotype was observed at least ten times. The chain employs TRBV27 and TRBJ1-4; TRBD1 matches 8 bases. The V gene's germline CDR1 is MNHEY and CDR2 SMNVEV (reference sequence). The CDR3 spans 14 residues. With 6 bases clipped from V and 7 bases from J, the junction kept 7 bases outside the gene matches. In DNA, the CDR3 is TGTGCCAGCAGCCCAGGGGGCGCGGGTGAAAAACTGTTTTTT. Protein product: CASSPGGAGEKLFF.

This clonotype was picked up a small number of times. V usage is TRBV7-9 and J usage is TRBJ2-1; 7 bases agree with TRBD1. Germline lookup yields CDR1 SEHNR and CDR2 FQNEAQ (reference sequence). This CDR3 spans 13 amino acids. V lost 8 bases to trimming and J lost 12 bases; unmatched junction nucleotides: 13. The CDR3 region is CASERDSTRPQFF. CDR3 nucleotide sequence: TGTGCCAGCGAACGGGACAGCACCCGACCGCAGTTCTTC. Based on the CDR3 plus reference TRBV7-9 and TRBJ2-1, the full variable domain is DTGVSQNPRHKITKRGQNVTFRCDPISEHNRLYWYRQTLGQGPEFLTYFQNEAQLEKSRLLSDRFSAERPKGSFSTLEIQRTEQGDSAMYLCASERDSTRPQFFGPGTRLTVL.

This clonotype was counted only a few times. The chain links TRBV5-1 to TRBJ1-1; 7 bases are a match to TRBD1. After removal of 4 bases from V and 8 bases from J, the junction contained 5 bases not matched to a gene. In germline, CDR1 is SGHRS, CDR2 YFSETQ. The CDR3 has 12 residues. CDR3 region: CASSAGTDEAFF. The CDR3 DNA follows: TGCGCCAGCAGCGCCGGGACAGACGAAGCTTTCTTT. Variable domain in full (rest from reference TRBV5-1 and TRBJ1-1): KAGVTQTPRYLIKTRGQQVTLSCSPISGHRSVSWYQQTPGQGLQFLFEYFSETQRNKGNFPGRFSGRQFSNSRSEMNVSTLELGDSALYLCASSAGTDEAFFGQGTRLTVV.

J is TRBJ2-7 and V is TRBV15; TRBD1 matches at 10 bases. The CDR3 consists of 14 residues. Trimming cost V 4 bases and J 7 bases; bases outside gene matches: 7. Germline CDR1 and CDR2: LNHNV and YYDKDF (reference sequence). The CDR3 nucleotides read TGTGCCACCAGCACCCGACAGGGGGCGGAGGAGCAGTACTTC. It specifies CATSTRQGAEEQYF.

About this clonotype itself: Given a much more abundant clone one base away, this may be a read error. The rearrangement joins TRBV27 to TRBJ2-1; D ambiguous. The CDR3 runs to 14 residues. Germline CDR1 MNHEY, CDR2 SMNVEV (reference sequence). CDR3 region: CASKEDLSYNEQSF. For the CDR3, the DNA is TGTGCCAGCAAAGAGGACCTCTCCTACAATGAGCAGTCCTTC.

Many counts were recorded for this clonotype. V gene TRBV18 combines with J gene TRBJ2-1; D gene uncertain. Per the germline V gene, CDR1 is KGHSH and CDR2 is LQKENI. The CDR3 length is 12 residues. The V end was cut by 2 bases, the J end by 8 bases, with 7 bases between. The chain's CDR3 is CASSPMTDEQFF. The CDR3 DNA follows: TGTGCCAGCTCACCAATGACGGATGAGCAGTTCTTC.

This clonotype has a handful of counts. For the CDR3, the DNA is TGTGCCAGCAACAGAAACTATGGCTACACCTTC. As protein: CASNRNYGYTF. The rearrangement links TRBV6-1 to TRBJ1-2; D uncertain. This CDR3 spans 11 amino acids. The germline gives CDR1 MNHNS, CDR2 SASEGT. V lost 7 bases to trimming and J lost 2 bases, with 5 bases between them.

This clonotype was detected ten times or more. The gene calls are TRBV12-3 or TRBV12-4 and TRBJ2-2; D is ambiguous. Trimming left V 6 bases short and J 0 bases short, with 11 bases between. The CDR3 runs to 15 residues. The DNA of the CDR3 is TGTGCCAGCAGCAAAGGGTGGCCGAACACCGGGGAGCTGTTTTTT. It translates to CASSKGWPNTGELFF.

The gene calls are TRBV6-2 or TRBV6-3 and TRBJ2-1; D perhaps matches TRBD2 (5 bases). CDR1 and CDR2 (germline): MNHEY, SVGEGT. V shed 7 bases and J shed 7 bases, with 11 bases lying between them. CDR3 length equals 12 residues. This chain's CDR3 is CASTNGINEQFF. CDR3 bases: TGTGCCAGCACTAACGGGATAAATGAGCAGTTCTTC.

This clonotype was observed many times. This chain joins TRBV12-5 and TRBJ2-3; TRBD2 aligns across 10 bases. There are 16 residues in the CDR3. Germline V gives CDR1 LGHNT, CDR2 FRNRAP. J gave up 0 bases and V 6 bases, and 6 bases lay outside the gene matches. The CDR3 is CASGWTSGDSTDTQYF. CDR3 in DNA: TGTGCTAGTGGATGGACTAGCGGAGATAGCACAGATACGCAGTATTTT.

V is TRBV7-9 and J is TRBJ2-7; no clear D gene. Germline lookup yields CDR1 SEHNR and CDR2 FQNEAQ (reference sequence). Trimming removed 5 bases at V and 7 bases at J, with 15 bases between. This CDR3 has 13 residues. In nucleotides, the CDR3 is TGTGCCAGCAGCCCCCGTACATCCCGGGAGCAGTACTTC. Its translation is CASSPRTSREQYF.

This chain joins TRBV6-1 and TRBJ1-4, with 9 positions matching TRBD1. This CDR3 contains 14 residues. Per the germline V gene, CDR1 is MNHNS and CDR2 is SASEGT. V shed 6 bases and J 8 bases; nucleotides not matched to a gene: 7. This CDR3 reads CASRGQGVKEKLFF. The CDR3, as DNA: TGTGCCAGCAGGGGACAGGGCGTGAAGGAAAAACTGTTTTTT.